This T cell receptor (beta chain) appears in the sequencing data of a study of T cells in Graves' hyperthyroidism and ophthalmopathy. Findings and caveats of the study: Ophthalmopathy was distinguished from stable hyperthyroidism by 13 V-J signatures. A median roughly 6.6 months before onset, the model predicted ophthalmopathy.

No progression to ophthalmopathy during 18 months of follow-up defined stable disease. Patients aged 18 to 65 had newly diagnosed hyperthyroidism lasting under 2 months. Amplified regions were TCR beta CDR3 sequences from RNA transcripts. Researchers ran a first-round RT-PCR on the TCR CDR3 using the HTBI primer set. TCRdb reanalysed the multiplex PCR reads using MiXCR and keeps one entry per CDR3 protein. The sample includes hundreds of thousands of distinct CDR3 sequences, around 15% of them seen just once. This clonotype appeared a few times. As yet, its antigen is unknown. The source is a young woman with Graves' hyperthyroidism. The sequencing input was blood.

CDR3: CASRDTGNYGYTF. The CDR3 DNA reads TGTGCCAGCAGGGATACAGGGAACTATGGCTACACCTTC. The chain combines TRBV28 with TRBJ1-2; tentative D call: TRBD1 (6 bases). Trimming pared 6 bases from V and 2 bases from J, leaving 10 bases between. CDR1 and CDR2 (germline): MDHEN, SYDVKM. The CDR3 extends over 13 amino acids.